The next 6 T cell receptor beta chains were all read from a single sample in a study of cytomegalovirus exposure and HLA in healthy donors. With 60 Vbeta and 13 Jbeta primers, the PCR was carried out. The table came from immunoSEQ multiplex PCR; TCRdb's copy has only in-frame clones and leaves some out. The table includes about 140,000 clones, around 78% detected once. Sequencing input: PBMCs. The receptors shown here come from a woman aged 35 to 49 in good health and CMV-seropositive.

This chain links TRBV2 with TRBJ2-2, with a weak D call TRBD1 (5 bases). V was cut by 6 bases and J by 5 bases, with 25 bases left in between. Germline CDR1 reads SNHLY; CDR2 reads FYNNEI. The CDR3 is 18 residues long. CDR3: CASSLSEARQGRTGELFF. DNA for the CDR3: TGTGCCAGCAGCCTTAGTGAAGCGAGGCAGGGAAGGACCGGGGAGCTGTTTTTT.

Comments on this clone: One end of the junction does not line up with germline, which may come from a read error. The chain couples TRBV7-9 to TRBJ1-5; no reliable D call. The CDR3 covers 14 residues. Germline V CDR1 and CDR2: SEHNR, FQNEAQ (reference sequence). CDR3 region: CSSSLSAGNQPQHF. The CDR3 nucleotides are TGTTCCAGCAGCCTCTCCGCGGGCAATCAGCCCCAGCATTTT.

This chain uses TRBV28 with TRBJ2-5, with 9 nucleotides matching TRBD2. The end of the DNA aligns better with TRBJ2-7, so the J call may be wrong. The CDR3 totals 14 residues. The V gene's germline CDR1 is MDHEN and CDR2 SYDVKM. CDR3 in amino acids: CASTYSGSRYEQYF. The CDR3 DNA reads TGTGCCAGCACCTATAGCGGGAGTAGGTACGAGCAGTACTTC.

V and J are TRBV20-1 and TRBJ2-7; D is perhaps TRBD1 (6 bases). Germline-derived CDR1 and CDR2 are DFQATT and SNEGSKA (reference sequence). There are 11 residues in the CDR3. V was trimmed by 7 bases and J by 5 bases, leaving 12 bases between them. For the CDR3, the DNA is TGCAGTGTTGCACAGGGAAACGAGCAGTACTTC. It is translated as CSVAQGNEQYF.

The chain employs TRBV6-1 and TRBJ2-7; D may be TRBD2 (6 bases). The CDR3 sequence is 13 residues long. Looked up from germline, CDR1 is MNHNS and CDR2 is SASEGT. V lost 7 bases, J lost 0 bases, and 10 bases lay in between. The DNA for the CDR3 is TGTGCCAGCACGGCGGGGAGCTCCTACGAGCAGTACTTC. Protein: CASTAGSSYEQYF.

To note about this clone: A read error may account for a junction end that differs from germline. J is TRBJ1-3 and V is TRBV7-9; D gene ambiguous. Germline-derived CDR1 and CDR2 are SEHNR and FQNEAQ (reference sequence). The CDR3 contains 12 residues. CDR3 region: CSSSPAGNTIYF. CDR3 in DNA: TGTTCCAGCAGCCCGGCTGGAAACACCATATATTTT.